These 28 T cell receptor beta chains were sequenced from one sample in a study of T cell responses to AZD1222 COVID-19 vaccine. TCRdb's copy holds only in-frame clones and misses some; the assay was immunoSEQ multiplex PCR. The sample carries about 120,000 clones, roughly 92% recorded once. Material: peripheral blood, obtained 28 days after the second AZD1222 dose. All receptors come from an adult who received the AZD1222 COVID-19 vaccine.

This chain joins TRBV19 and TRBJ2-1; 7 bases agree with TRBD1. The germline CDR1 and CDR2 sequences are LNHDA and SQIVND (reference sequence). J gave up 11 bases and V 0 bases, and 10 bases lay outside the gene matches. The CDR3 has 15 amino acids. The CDR3 region is CASSIDVDRTVKQFF. In DNA, the CDR3 is TGTGCCAGTAGTATAGATGTGGACAGGACGGTGAAGCAGTTCTTC. Full variable domain (remainder filled in from reference TRBV19 and TRBJ2-1): DGGITQSPKYLFRKEGQNVTLSCEQNLNHDAMYWYRQDPGQGLRLIYYSQIVNDFQKGDIAEGYSVSREKKESFPLTVTSAQKNPTAFYLCASSIDVDRTVKQFFGPGTRLTVL.

The J gene is TRBJ1-2, the V gene TRBV6-2 or TRBV6-3; D possibly corresponds to TRBD1 (5 bases). The CDR3 sequence is 13 residues long. CDR1 MNHEY and CDR2 SVGEGT come from the germline V gene. With 1 base removed from V and 6 bases from J, the gap between germline ends came to 9 bases. CDR3 bases: TGTGCCAGCAGTTACTATCAGGGTCATGGCTACACCTTC. This sequence encodes CASSYYQGHGYTF.

This chain uses TRBV4-1 with TRBJ1-6; no firm D call. This CDR3 has 13 residues. V was trimmed by 4 bases and J by 11 bases, leaving 12 bases between them. Germline CDR1 and CDR2: MGHRA and YSYEKL. The CDR3 sequence: CASSLDRVTPLHF. The CDR3 DNA reads as TGCGCCAGCAGCCTAGATAGGGTGACACCCCTCCACTTT.

The chain links TRBV5-1 to TRBJ2-2; 7 bases agree with TRBD2. The CDR3 covers 16 residues. J was trimmed by 9 bases and V by 2 bases; bases with no gene match: 13. Germline CDR1 is SGHRS and CDR2 is YFSETQ. CDR3 sequence reads: CASSFRLADTSRELFF. CDR3 DNA: TGCGCCAGCAGCTTCAGACTAGCCGATACCTCCCGGGAGCTGTTTTTT.

The chain couples TRBV5-4 to TRBJ2-1, with D uncertain. CDR3 length: 14 amino acids. V lost 4 bases and J lost 0, with 8 bases in between. Germline CDR1 SGHNT, CDR2 YYREEE (reference sequence). Here the CDR3 reads CASSGRSSYNEQFF. The CDR3 DNA reads TGTGCCAGCAGCGGACGAAGCTCCTACAATGAGCAGTTCTTC.

Remarks on this clone: At one boundary the junction diverges from the germline segment, which might be a read error. The chain carries TRBV11-3 and TRBJ1-3; unclear D gene. CDR1 is SGHNT, CDR2 YENEEA, per germline. The CDR3 has 16 residues. The CDR3 spells CASSLAGSNSGNTIYF. For the CDR3, the DNA is TGTGCCAGCAGTTTAGCGGGCAGTAACTCTGGAAACACCATATATTTT.

J is TRBJ2-7 and V is TRBV3-1 (or the pseudogene TRBV3-2), with D possibly being TRBD2 (5 bases). Germline V gene lookup returns CDR1 LGHDT and CDR2 YNNKEL (reference sequence). V shed 1 base and J shed 6 bases, with 13 bases lying between them. The CDR3 contains 14 residues. CDR3 nucleotides: TGTGCCAGCAGCCAAGGACTACCTGGAGGCGAGCAGTACTTC. Residues: CASSQGLPGGEQYF.

The DNA of the CDR3 is TGTGCCAGCAGTTACGAAGGGACAGGGCTAGGGGAGACCCAGTACTTC. Protein product: CASSYEGTGLGETQYF. V usage is TRBV6-5 and J usage is TRBJ2-5, with TRBD1 matching 9 bases. V lost 2 bases to trimming and J lost 5 bases; unmatched junction nucleotides: 9. This CDR3 has 16 residues. Germline CDR1 MNHEY, CDR2 SVGAGI.

V usage is TRBV2 and J usage is TRBJ1-1; D is ambiguous. The CDR3 is made up of 13 amino acids. Deletions cut 4 bases from V and 0 bases from J, with 6 bases between. Germline V lookup: CDR1 SNHLY, CDR2 FYNNEI. CDR3 amino acids: CASSVQMNTEAFF. CDR3 sequence (DNA): TGTGCCAGCAGTGTTCAGATGAACACTGAAGCTTTCTTT.

This chain links TRBV2 with TRBJ2-7, with a possible D match to TRBD1 (5 bases). CDR1 SNHLY and CDR2 FYNNEI come from the germline V gene. V was shortened by 5 bases and J by 1 base, with 12 bases between the two germline ends. The CDR3 totals 14 residues. The CDR3 spells CASSSRVLSYEQYF. As DNA, the CDR3 is TGTGCCAGCAGTTCCAGGGTTCTGTCCTACGAGCAGTACTTC. Full variable domain (outside the CDR3, taken from reference TRBV2 and TRBJ2-7): EPEVTQTPSHQVTQMGQEVILRCVPISNHLYFYWYRQILGQKVEFLVSFYNNEISEKSEIFDDQFSVERPDGSNFTLKIRSTKLEDSAMYFCASSSRVLSYEQYFGPGTRLTVT.

The chain combines TRBV10-2 with TRBJ2-3; TRBD2 agrees at 11 bases. The CDR3 totals 15 residues. V shed 5 bases, J shed 1 base, and the junction held 2 bases outside the gene matches. Germline V CDR1 and CDR2: WSHSY, SAAADI. This chain's CDR3 is CASSPTSGGTDTQYF. The CDR3 DNA follows: TGCGCCAGCAGTCCGACTAGCGGGGGCACAGATACGCAGTATTTT.

V usage is TRBV5-8 and J usage is TRBJ2-1; TRBD2 matches 9 bases. V lost 3 bases, J lost 4 bases, and 5 bases stayed unmatched. Germline V lookup: CDR1 SGHTS, CDR2 YDEGEE. The CDR3 contains 15 residues. In DNA, the CDR3 is TGTGCCAGCAGCTCTCCGGGACTAGCTTACAATGAGCAGTTCTTC. Residues: CASSSPGLAYNEQFF.

V usage is TRBV6-5 and J usage is TRBJ1-2, with 7 bases lining up with TRBD1. The V segment lost 8 bases and the J segment 6 bases; nucleotides outside the gene matches: 12. Per the germline V gene, CDR1 is MNHEY and CDR2 is SVGAGI. There are 14 residues in the CDR3. The CDR3 sequence is CASGGQATIHGYTF. DNA for the CDR3: TGTGCCAGCGGCGGACAGGCGACTATTCATGGCTACACCTTC.

This chain connects TRBV7-9 to TRBJ2-1; 8 bases are a match to TRBD2. Germline V lookup: CDR1 SEHNR, CDR2 FQNEAQ (reference sequence). The CDR3 is 16 residues long. Trimming took 1 base from V and 8 from J; bases not matched to a gene: 10. CDR3 nucleotide sequence: TGTGCCAGCAGCTTAGGTTTAGCGGGGTTTCGGGATGAGCAGTTCTTC. Amino acid sequence: CASSLGLAGFRDEQFF. The whole variable domain, remainder taken from reference TRBV7-9 and TRBJ2-1, is DTGVSQNPRHKITKRGQNVTFRCDPISEHNRLYWYRQTLGQGPEFLTYFQNEAQLEKSRLLSDRFSAERPKGSFSTLEIQRTEQGDSAMYLCASSLGLAGFRDEQFFGPGTRLTVL.

The rearrangement links TRBV11-2 to TRBJ2-3; 9 bases are a match to TRBD2. The CDR3 is 15 residues long. V shed 0 bases and J 3 bases; nucleotides not matched to a gene: 1. Looked up from germline, CDR1 is SGHAT and CDR2 is FQNNGV. The CDR3 spells CASSLDAGGTDTQYF. CDR3 coding DNA: TGTGCCAGCAGCTTAGATGCGGGGGGGACAGATACGCAGTATTTT.

This chain uses TRBV11-1 with TRBJ2-5; perhaps TRBD2 as D (6 bases). CDR3 size: 14 residues. Trimming cost V 4 bases and J 5 bases, with 14 bases left between them. Per the germline V gene, CDR1 is SGHAT and CDR2 is FQDESV (reference sequence). The CDR3 region is CASSWGDFQETQYF. DNA of the CDR3: TGTGCCAGCAGCTGGGGGGACTTTCAGGAGACCCAGTACTTC.

J is TRBJ1-2 and V is TRBV7-9, with a possible D match to TRBD1 (6 bases). This CDR3 spans 13 amino acids. Germline V gene lookup returns CDR1 SEHNR and CDR2 FQNEAQ (reference sequence). Trimming took off 3 bases at V and 5 bases at J, with 10 bases between the two ends. CDR3 sequence (DNA): TGTGCCAGCAGCTTCTCAGGGGAGTATGGCTACACCTTC. The encoded protein is CASSFSGEYGYTF.

The chain employs TRBV19 and TRBJ2-1; D remains unclear. CDR1 is LNHDA and CDR2 is SQIVND in the germline V gene (reference sequence). CDR3 length: 13 amino acids. V lost 7 bases to trimming and J lost 4 bases, with 11 bases between them. CDR3 in amino acids: CASTPGRYNEQFF. For the CDR3, the DNA is TGTGCCAGTACCCCTGGCCGATACAATGAGCAGTTCTTC. Using reference TRBV19 and TRBJ2-1 for the parts outside the CDR3, the full variable domain is DGGITQSPKYLFRKEGQNVTLSCEQNLNHDAMYWYRQDPGQGLRLIYYSQIVNDFQKGDIAEGYSVSREKKESFPLTVTSAQKNPTAFYLCASTPGRYNEQFFGPGTRLTVL.

The rearrangement uses TRBV6-5 and TRBJ1-2; D unclear. The germline CDR1 and CDR2 sequences are MNHEY and SVGAGI. V gave up 6 bases and J gave up 4 bases, with 18 bases separating them. CDR3 size: 15 residues. The CDR3 DNA is TGTGCCAGCAGCCCCGAGTATAGGAGCTTCTATGGCTACACCTTC. Translating gives CASSPEYRSFYGYTF.

The chain recombines TRBV5-1 with TRBJ2-7; 8 bases are a match to TRBD1. Germline V gives CDR1 SGHRS, CDR2 YFSETQ. This CDR3 contains 14 residues. V lost 2 bases and J lost 7; bases outside the gene matches: 8. The DNA for the CDR3 is TGCGCCAGCAGCTTCCAGGGGGCGACTGGAGAGCAGTACTTC. This sequence encodes CASSFQGATGEQYF.

The J gene is TRBJ1-2, the V gene TRBV29-1; 8 bases agree with TRBD1. The CDR3 spans 14 residues. Germline V CDR1 and CDR2: SQVTM, ANQGSEA. V lost 8 bases and J lost 4; bases outside the gene matches: 12. The CDR3 is CSTRDRTLIYGYTF. CDR3 bases: TGCAGCACCCGGGACAGGACCCTAATCTATGGCTACACCTTC.

To note about this clone: Other nucleotide sequences from this sample produce the same CDR3. The rearrangement links TRBV19 to TRBJ2-7; D is uncertain. V lost 1 base, J lost 4 bases, and 5 bases lay in between. The CDR3 consists of 12 residues. Germline V lookup: CDR1 LNHDA, CDR2 SQIVND (reference sequence). CDR3 sequence: CASSIGGYEQYF. DNA for the CDR3: TGTGCCAGTAGTATAGGGGGTTACGAGCAGTACTTC.

The gene calls are TRBV4-3 and TRBJ1-5; TRBD1 might be the D (6 bases). V gave up 0 bases and J gave up 8 bases, with 14 bases separating them. The CDR3 extends over 15 amino acids. Germline-derived CDR1 and CDR2 are LGHNA and YSLEER. CDR3: CASSQDLTGPKPQHF. The CDR3 DNA reads TGCGCCAGCAGCCAAGACCTGACAGGACCGAAGCCCCAGCATTTT.

The chain joins TRBV7-8 to TRBJ2-2, with unresolved D. From germline, CDR1 is SGHVS and CDR2 FQNEAQ. This CDR3 comprises 15 residues. V lost 9 bases and J 1 base, leaving 15 bases between the germline ends. The CDR3, as DNA: TGTGCCAGTACGGGTAGCTTGAGGAACACCGGGGAGCTGTTTTTT. Residues: CASTGSLRNTGELFF.

The genes are TRBV10-3 and TRBJ2-3, with a tentative D call TRBD2 (6 bases). V was shortened by 3 bases and J by 8 bases, with 9 bases between the two germline ends. The CDR3 covers 12 residues. Per germline, CDR1 ENHRY and CDR2 SYGVKD. DNA for the CDR3: TGTGCCATCAGTGACCCGGGGGTTACGCAGTATTTT. It codes for CAISDPGVTQYF.

This clone was counted only a few times. CDR3 in amino acids: CATSRDRAANTEAFF. The DNA for the CDR3 is TGTGCCACCAGCAGAGATAGGGCAGCCAATACTGAAGCTTTCTTT. The V and J genes are TRBV15 and TRBJ1-1; D call uncertain. The length of the CDR3 is 15 residues. CDR1 and CDR2 from the germline V gene are LNHNV and YYDKDF (reference sequence). Trimming stripped 0 bases from V and 5 bases from J, with 13 bases between.

The chain carries TRBV7-2 and TRBJ2-5; 13 bases agree with TRBD2. V was pared by 5 bases and J by 0 bases, with 6 bases of the junction left unmatched. Germline-derived CDR1 and CDR2 are SGHTA and FQGNSA. This CDR3 has 17 amino acids. CDR3 coding DNA: TGTGCCAGCAGCGGGGGGACTAGCGGGGCCTACCAAGAGACCCAGTACTTC. Translating it yields CASSGGTSGAYQETQYF.

The chain's CDR3 is CASSDSGGTGGGYTF. DNA of the CDR3: TGTGCCAGCAGTGACTCGGGTGGGACAGGTGGTGGCTACACCTTC. J is TRBJ1-2 and V is TRBV6-4; TRBD1 agrees at 8 bases. With 0 bases clipped from V and 7 bases from J, the junction kept 7 bases outside the gene matches. The CDR3 is 15 amino acids. The germline gives CDR1 MRHNA, CDR2 SNTAGT.